This T cell receptor beta chain was recovered during a study of T cell repertoires in cytomegalovirus infection. In TCRdb, the reads were re-called with MiXCR into one record per CDR3 protein. The sample comprises about 140,000 distinct CDR3 sequences, roughly 6.5% of which are singletons, and under 20% rests with the top ten. At least ten counts were recorded for this clonotype. The sample taken for sequencing was PBMCs. This receptor was taken from a human donor in good health (CMV status not recorded). Some clones in this sample may be carry-over from other donors' samples.

The CDR3 loop is CASSVRPSGQETQYF. The CDR3 nucleotides read TGTGCCAGCAGTGTCCGTCCTAGCGGCCAAGAGACCCAGTACTTC. The gene calls are TRBV6-1 and TRBJ2-5; 7 bases map to TRBD2. V lost 4 bases to trimming and J lost 1 base; unmatched junction nucleotides: 6. CDR1 is MNHNS and CDR2 is SASEGT in the germline V gene. This CDR3 is 15 amino acids long.